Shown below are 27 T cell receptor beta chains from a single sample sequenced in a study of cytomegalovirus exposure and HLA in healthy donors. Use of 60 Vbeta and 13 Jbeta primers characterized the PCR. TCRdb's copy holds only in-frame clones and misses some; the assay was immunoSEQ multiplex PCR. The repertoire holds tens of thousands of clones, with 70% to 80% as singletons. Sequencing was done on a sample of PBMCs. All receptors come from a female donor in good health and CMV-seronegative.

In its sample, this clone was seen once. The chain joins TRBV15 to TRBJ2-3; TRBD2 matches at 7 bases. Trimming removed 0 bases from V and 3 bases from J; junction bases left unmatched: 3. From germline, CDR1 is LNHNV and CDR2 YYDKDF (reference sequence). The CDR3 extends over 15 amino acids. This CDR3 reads CATSRDLGGTDTQYF. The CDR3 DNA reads TGTGCCACCAGCAGAGATCTGGGGGGGACAGATACGCAGTATTTT.

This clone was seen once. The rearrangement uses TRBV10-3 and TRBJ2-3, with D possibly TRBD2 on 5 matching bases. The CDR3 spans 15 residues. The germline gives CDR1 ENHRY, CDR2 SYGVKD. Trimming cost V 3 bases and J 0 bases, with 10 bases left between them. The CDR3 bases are TGTGCCATCAGTGACACGGGGAAGAGCACAGATACGCAGTATTTT. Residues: CAISDTGKSTDTQYF.

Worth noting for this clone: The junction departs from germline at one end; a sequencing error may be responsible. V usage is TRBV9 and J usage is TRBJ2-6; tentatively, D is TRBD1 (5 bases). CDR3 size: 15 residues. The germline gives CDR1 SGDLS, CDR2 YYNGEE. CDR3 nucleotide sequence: TGTGCCAGCAGCGTAGGGGCAACTGGGGCCAACGTCCTGGCTTTC. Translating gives CASSVGATGANVLAF. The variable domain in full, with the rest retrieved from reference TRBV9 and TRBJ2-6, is DSGVTQTPKHLITATGQRVTLRCSPRSGDLSVYWYQQSLDQGLQFLIQYYNGEERAKGNILERFSAQQFPDLHSELNLSSLELGDSALYFCASSVGATGANVLAFGAGSRLTVL.

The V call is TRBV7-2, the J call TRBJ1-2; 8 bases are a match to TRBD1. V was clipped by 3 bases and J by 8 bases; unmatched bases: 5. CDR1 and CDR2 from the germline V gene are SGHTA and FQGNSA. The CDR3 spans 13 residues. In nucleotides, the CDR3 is TGTGCCAGCAGCTTTCAGGGGGCGAGGGGCTACACCTTC. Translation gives CASSFQGARGYTF.

This CDR3 is CASSHVNRGQGEAFF. Written as DNA, the CDR3 is TGCGCCAGCAGCCATGTTAACAGGGGGCAGGGTGAAGCTTTCTTT. The V gene is TRBV4-1, the J gene TRBJ1-1; TRBD1 agrees at 9 bases. V dropped 3 bases and J dropped 7; count of bases not matched to a gene: 9. The CDR3 is 15 residues long. CDR1 is MGHRA and CDR2 is YSYEKL in the germline V gene.

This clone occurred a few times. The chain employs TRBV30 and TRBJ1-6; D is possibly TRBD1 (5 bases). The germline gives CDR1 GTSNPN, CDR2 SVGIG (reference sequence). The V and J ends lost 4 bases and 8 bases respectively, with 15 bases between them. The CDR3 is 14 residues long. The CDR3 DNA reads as TGTGCCTGGATGGGGGGGTGGGGCCATTCACCCCTCCACTTT. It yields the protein CAWMGGWGHSPLHF.

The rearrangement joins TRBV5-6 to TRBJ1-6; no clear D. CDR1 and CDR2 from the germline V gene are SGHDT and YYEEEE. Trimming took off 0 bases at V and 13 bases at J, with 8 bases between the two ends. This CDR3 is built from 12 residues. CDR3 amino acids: CASSLGRRPLHF. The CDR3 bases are TGTGCCAGCAGCTTGGGCCGGAGGCCCCTCCACTTT.

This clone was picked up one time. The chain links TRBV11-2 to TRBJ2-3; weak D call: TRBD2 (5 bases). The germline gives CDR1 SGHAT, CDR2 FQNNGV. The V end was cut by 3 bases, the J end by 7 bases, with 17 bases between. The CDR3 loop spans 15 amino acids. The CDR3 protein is CASSFRVGEGYTQYF. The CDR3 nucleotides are TGTGCCAGCAGCTTCAGAGTCGGCGAGGGATATACGCAGTATTTT.

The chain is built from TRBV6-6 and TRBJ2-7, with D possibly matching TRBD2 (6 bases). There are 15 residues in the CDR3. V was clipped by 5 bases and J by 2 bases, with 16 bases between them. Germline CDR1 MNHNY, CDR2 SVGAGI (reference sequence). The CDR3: CASSAERVSTYEQYF. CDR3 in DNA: TGTGCCAGCAGTGCCGAGCGGGTGTCAACCTACGAGCAGTACTTC.

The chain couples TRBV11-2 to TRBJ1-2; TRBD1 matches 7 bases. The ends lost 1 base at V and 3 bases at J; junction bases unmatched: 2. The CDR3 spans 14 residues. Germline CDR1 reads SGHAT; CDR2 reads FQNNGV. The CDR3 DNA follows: TGTGCCAGCAGCTTAGCCGGGACAGACTATGGCTACACCTTC. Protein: CASSLAGTDYGYTF. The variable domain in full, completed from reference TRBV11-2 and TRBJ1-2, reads EAGVAQSPRYKIIEKRQSVAFWCNPISGHATLYWYQQILGQGPKLLIQFQNNGVVDDSQLPKDRFSAERLKGVDSTLKIQPAKLEDSAVYLCASSLAGTDYGYTFGSGTRLTVV.

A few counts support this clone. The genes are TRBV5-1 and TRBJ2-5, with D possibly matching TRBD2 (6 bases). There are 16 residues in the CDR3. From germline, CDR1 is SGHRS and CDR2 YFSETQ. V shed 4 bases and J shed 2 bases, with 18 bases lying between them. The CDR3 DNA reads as TGCGCCAGCAGCAGGACCGGGACTCGCGCACAAGAGACCCAGTACTTC. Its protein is CASSRTGTRAQETQYF.

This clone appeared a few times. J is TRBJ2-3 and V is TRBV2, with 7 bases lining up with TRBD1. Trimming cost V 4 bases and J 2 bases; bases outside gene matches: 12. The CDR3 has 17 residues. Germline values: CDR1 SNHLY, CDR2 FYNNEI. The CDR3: CASSGLTGTGATDTQYF. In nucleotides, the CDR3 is TGTGCCAGCAGTGGGCTAACGGGAACAGGGGCCACAGATACGCAGTATTTT.

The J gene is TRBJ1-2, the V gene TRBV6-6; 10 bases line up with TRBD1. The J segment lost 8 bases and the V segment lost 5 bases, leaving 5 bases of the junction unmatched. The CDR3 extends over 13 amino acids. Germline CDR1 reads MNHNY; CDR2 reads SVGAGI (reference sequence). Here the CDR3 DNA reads TGTGCCAGCAGTACGGGACAGGGGTCGGGCTACACCTTC. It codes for CASSTGQGSGYTF.

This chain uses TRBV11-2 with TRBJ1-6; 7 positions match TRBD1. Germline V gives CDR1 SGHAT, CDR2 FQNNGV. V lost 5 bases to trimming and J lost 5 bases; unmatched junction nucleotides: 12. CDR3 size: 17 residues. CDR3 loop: CASSALLTGTDNSPLHF. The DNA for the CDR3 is TGTGCCAGCAGCGCTCTCTTGACAGGGACGGATAATTCACCCCTCCACTTT.

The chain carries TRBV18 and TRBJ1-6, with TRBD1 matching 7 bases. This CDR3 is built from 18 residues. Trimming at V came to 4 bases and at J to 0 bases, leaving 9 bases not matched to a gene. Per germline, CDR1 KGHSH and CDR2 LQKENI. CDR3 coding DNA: TGTGCCAGCTCACTCCGGGACAGCCTAAGCTCCTATAATTCACCCCTCCACTTT. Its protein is CASSLRDSLSSYNSPLHF.

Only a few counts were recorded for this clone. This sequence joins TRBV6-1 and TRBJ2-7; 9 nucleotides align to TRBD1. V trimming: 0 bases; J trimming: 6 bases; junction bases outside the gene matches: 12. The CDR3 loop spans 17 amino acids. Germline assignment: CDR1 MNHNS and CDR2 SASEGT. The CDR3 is CASSEALQQGAFGEQYF. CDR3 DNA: TGTGCCAGCAGTGAAGCGCTTCAACAGGGGGCGTTCGGCGAGCAGTACTTC.

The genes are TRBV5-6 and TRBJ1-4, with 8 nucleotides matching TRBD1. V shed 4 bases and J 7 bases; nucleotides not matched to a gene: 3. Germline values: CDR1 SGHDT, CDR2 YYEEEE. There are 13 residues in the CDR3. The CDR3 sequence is CASSIDRGEKLFF. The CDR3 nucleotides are TGTGCCAGCAGCATAGACAGGGGTGAAAAACTGTTTTTT. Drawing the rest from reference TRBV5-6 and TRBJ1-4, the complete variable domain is DAGVTQSPTHLIKTRGQQVTLRCSPKSGHDTVSWYQQALGQGPQFIFQYYEEEERQRGNFPDRFSGHQFPNYSSELNVNALLLGDSALYLCASSIDRGEKLFFGSGTQLSVL.

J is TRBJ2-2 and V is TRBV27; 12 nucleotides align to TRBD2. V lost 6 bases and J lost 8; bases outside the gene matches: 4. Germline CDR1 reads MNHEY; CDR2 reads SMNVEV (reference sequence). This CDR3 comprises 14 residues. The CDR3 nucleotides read TGTGCCAGCAGGGCTAGCGGGGGGGCAGGGGAGCTGTTTTTT. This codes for CASRASGGAGELFF.

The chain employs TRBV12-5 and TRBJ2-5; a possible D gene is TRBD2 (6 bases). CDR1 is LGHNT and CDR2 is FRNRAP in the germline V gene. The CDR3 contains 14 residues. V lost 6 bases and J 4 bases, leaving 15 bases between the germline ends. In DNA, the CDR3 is TGTGCTAGTGGAGTCGGGGCCGGGGGAGAGACCCAGTACTTC. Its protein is CASGVGAGGETQYF.

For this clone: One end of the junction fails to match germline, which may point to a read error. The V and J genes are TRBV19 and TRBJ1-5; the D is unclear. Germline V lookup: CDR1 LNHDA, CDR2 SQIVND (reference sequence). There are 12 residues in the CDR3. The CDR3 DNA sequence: TGCGTGGTAGGAGGATGGGGTCAGCCCCAGCATTTT. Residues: CVVGGWGQPQHF.

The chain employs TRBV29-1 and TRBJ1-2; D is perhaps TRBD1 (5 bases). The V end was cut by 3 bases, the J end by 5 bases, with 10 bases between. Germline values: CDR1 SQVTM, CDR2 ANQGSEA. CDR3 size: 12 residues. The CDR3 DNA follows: TGCAGCGTTGAGGCGGGGCCTTATGGCTACACCTTC. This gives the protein CSVEAGPYGYTF.

CDR3 residues: CSVEGRGRSYTGELFF. CDR3 coding DNA: TGCAGCGTTGAGGGCAGGGGTAGGAGTTACACCGGGGAGCTGTTTTTT. The chain uses TRBV29-1 and TRBJ2-2; the D gene is possibly TRBD1 (6 bases). The V gene's germline CDR1 is SQVTM and CDR2 ANQGSEA. V gave up 3 bases and J gave up 3 bases, with 17 bases separating them. This CDR3 has 16 residues.

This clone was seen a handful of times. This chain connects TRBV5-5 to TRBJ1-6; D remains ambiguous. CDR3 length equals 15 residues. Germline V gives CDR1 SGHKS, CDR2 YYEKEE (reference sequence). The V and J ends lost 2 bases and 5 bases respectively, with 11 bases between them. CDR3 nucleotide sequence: TGTGCCAGCAGCTTAGTCTTACAGAATAATTCACCCCTCCACTTT. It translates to CASSLVLQNNSPLHF.

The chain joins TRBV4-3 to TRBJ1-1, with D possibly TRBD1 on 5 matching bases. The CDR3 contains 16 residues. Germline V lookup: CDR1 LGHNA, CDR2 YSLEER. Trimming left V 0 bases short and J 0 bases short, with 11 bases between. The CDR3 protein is CASSQDGGAVNTEAFF. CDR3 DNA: TGCGCCAGCAGCCAAGATGGTGGGGCAGTGAACACTGAAGCTTTCTTT.

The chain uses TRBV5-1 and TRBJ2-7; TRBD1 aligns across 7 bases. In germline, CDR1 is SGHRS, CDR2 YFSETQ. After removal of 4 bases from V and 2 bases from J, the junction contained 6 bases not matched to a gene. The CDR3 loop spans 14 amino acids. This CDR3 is CASSIRDSAYEQYF. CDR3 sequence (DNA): TGCGCCAGCAGCATCCGGGACAGCGCCTACGAGCAGTACTTC.

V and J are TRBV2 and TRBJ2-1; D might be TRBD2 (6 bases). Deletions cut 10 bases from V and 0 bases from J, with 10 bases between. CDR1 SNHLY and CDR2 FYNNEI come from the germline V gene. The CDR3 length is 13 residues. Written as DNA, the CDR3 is TGTGCCACCCGGGGGTCCTCCTACAATGAGCAGTTCTTC. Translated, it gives CATRGSSYNEQFF.

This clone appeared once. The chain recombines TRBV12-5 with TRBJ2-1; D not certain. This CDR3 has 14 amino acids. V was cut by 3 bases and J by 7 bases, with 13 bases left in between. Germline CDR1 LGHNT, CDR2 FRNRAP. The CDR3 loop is CASGFLTDLNEQFF. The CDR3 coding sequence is TGTGCTAGTGGTTTTTTGACCGACTTGAATGAGCAGTTCTTC.